The 27 T cell receptor beta chains below were found in one sample sequenced in a study of CD8 T cells in Susac syndrome. Roughly 0.45 to 1 ug RNA was reverse transcribed with random hexamers. TCRdb used MiXCR to reprocess the immunoSEQ multiplex PCR reads, holding one entry per CDR3 protein. The sample holds some 77,000 distinct CDR3 sequences; 93% are singletons and the top ten take roughly 0.15%. The sample taken for sequencing was CD4+ T cells from PBMCs. The receptors were gathered from a human donor with Susac syndrome.

The chain carries TRBV5-1 and TRBJ2-5, with D possibly matching TRBD1 (6 bases). V was clipped by 2 bases and J by 1 base, with 12 bases between them. CDR1 is SGHRS and CDR2 is YFSETQ in the germline V gene. The CDR3 totals 15 residues. The CDR3 DNA reads TGCGCCAGCAGCTTATCGACAGGCCGCCAAGAGACCCAGTACTTC. As protein: CASSLSTGRQETQYF.

The chain recombines TRBV20-1 with TRBJ1-5; D is unclear. Per germline, CDR1 DFQATT and CDR2 SNEGSKA (reference sequence). The CDR3 length is 15 residues. Between the trimmed V and J ends, which lost 2 bases and 6 bases, there was a span of 17 bases. The CDR3 loop reads CSARSGGSGSQPQHF. In nucleotides, the CDR3 is TGCAGTGCTAGATCCGGAGGGTCGGGGAGTCAGCCCCAGCATTTT.

The chain carries TRBV5-5 and TRBJ1-4; unclear D gene. In germline, CDR1 is SGHKS, CDR2 YYEKEE (reference sequence). The germline V and J ends were trimmed by 2 bases and 6 bases, with 14 bases remaining between them. CDR3 length equals 15 residues. DNA for the CDR3: TGTGCCAGCAGCTTTGAGGTCGGCGTGGATGAAAAACTGTTTTTT. This translates into CASSFEVGVDEKLFF.

V usage is TRBV2 and J usage is TRBJ2-5; tentatively, D is TRBD1 (5 bases). CDR1 and CDR2 (germline): SNHLY, FYNNEI. With 6 bases removed from V and 4 bases from J, the gap between germline ends came to 15 bases. The CDR3 totals 14 residues. DNA for the CDR3: TGTGCCAGCAGCCCGGTCCTAACAGGAGAGACCCAGTACTTC. This sequence encodes CASSPVLTGETQYF. The full variable domain, its missing parts supplied by reference TRBV2 and TRBJ2-5, is EPEVTQTPSHQVTQMGQEVILRCVPISNHLYFYWYRQILGQKVEFLVSFYNNEISEKSEIFDDQFSVERPDGSNFTLKIRSTKLEDSAMYFCASSPVLTGETQYFGPGTRLLVL.

J is TRBJ2-5 and V is TRBV5-1, with D maybe TRBD2 (6 bases). The CDR3 length is 16 residues. The germline gives CDR1 SGHRS, CDR2 YFSETQ. The ends were cut back, 0 bases at V and 5 bases at J, with 17 bases in the middle. CDR3 nucleotides: TGCGCCAGCAGCTTGGCCGGGACCAGCGGAGGGGAGACCCAGTACTTC. Translation gives CASSLAGTSGGETQYF. Combining the CDR3 with reference TRBV5-1 and TRBJ2-5 gives the whole variable domain KAGVTQTPRYLIKTRGQQVTLSCSPISGHRSVSWYQQTPGQGLQFLFEYFSETQRNKGNFPGRFSGRQFSNSRSEMNVSTLELGDSALYLCASSLAGTSGGETQYFGPGTRLLVL.

This clonotype turned up a few times. The chain is built from TRBV2 and TRBJ2-1, with TRBD2 matching 10 bases. This CDR3 contains 16 residues. From germline, CDR1 is SNHLY and CDR2 FYNNEI. Trimming took 1 base from V and 3 from J; bases not matched to a gene: 3. Here the CDR3 DNA reads TGTGCCAGCAGTGAAGACGGGACTAGCGTCTACAATGAGCAGTTCTTC. Its translation is CASSEDGTSVYNEQFF. The full variable domain, its missing parts supplied by reference TRBV2 and TRBJ2-1, is EPEVTQTPSHQVTQMGQEVILRCVPISNHLYFYWYRQILGQKVEFLVSFYNNEISEKSEIFDDQFSVERPDGSNFTLKIRSTKLEDSAMYFCASSEDGTSVYNEQFFGPGTRLTVL.

This chain connects TRBV5-1 to TRBJ2-3, with D perhaps matching TRBD1 or TRBD2 (6 bases each). V lost 0 bases and J 1 base, leaving 9 bases between the germline ends. The CDR3 has 15 residues. Germline-derived CDR1 and CDR2 are SGHRS and YFSETQ. CDR3 sequence (DNA): TGCGCCAGCAGCTTGGAGGGGGGCGGCACAGATACGCAGTATTTT. Translation: CASSLEGGGTDTQYF.

The chain has TRBV20-1 and TRBJ1-2, with D possibly TRBD1 on 5 matching bases. V shed 6 bases and J shed 3 bases, with 23 bases lying between them. The CDR3 spans 16 residues. CDR1 DFQATT and CDR2 SNEGSKA come from the germline V gene (reference sequence). The CDR3, as DNA: TGCAGTGCCACTAACCCTACACAGGCCTGGGACTATGGCTACACCTTC. Translation: CSATNPTQAWDYGYTF.

V and J are TRBV15 and TRBJ1-2, with no clear D. V was clipped by 0 bases and J by 7 bases, with 6 bases between them. This CDR3 has 12 amino acids. CDR1 and CDR2 (germline): LNHNV, YYDKDF (reference sequence). CDR3 residues: CATSRDKTGYTF. In nucleotides, the CDR3 is TGTGCCACCAGCAGAGATAAGACTGGCTACACCTTC.

CDR3 DNA: TGTGCCAGCAGGACAGGGGGCAATCAGCCCCAGCATTTT. Translation: CASRTGGNQPQHF. The chain couples TRBV28 to TRBJ1-5; TRBD1 matches 8 bases. Germline lookup yields CDR1 MDHEN and CDR2 SYDVKM. Trimming took 6 bases from V and 2 from J; bases not matched to a gene: 0. CDR3 size: 13 residues.

The chain is built from TRBV29-1 and TRBJ1-2; TRBD1 agrees at 8 bases. The CDR3 totals 14 residues. Unmatched junction bases numbered 10, after V lost 6 bases and J lost 4 bases. Germline V lookup: CDR1 SQVTM, CDR2 ANQGSEA. CDR3 sequence: CSVVDRGRPYGYTF. The CDR3 DNA reads as TGCAGCGTAGTCGACAGGGGAAGACCCTATGGCTACACCTTC.

The chain links TRBV5-1 to TRBJ2-2; perhaps D is TRBD1 or TRBD2 (6 bases each). CDR1 and CDR2 from the germline V gene are SGHRS and YFSETQ. This CDR3 spans 16 amino acids. The V end lost 2 bases, the J end lost 5 bases, and 16 bases lay between the germline ends. The CDR3: CASSLPTGTGTGELFF. Written as DNA, the CDR3 is TGCGCCAGCAGCTTACCAACAGGGACTGGAACCGGGGAGCTGTTTTTT.

The chain couples TRBV29-1 to TRBJ2-7, with a weak D call TRBD2 (6 bases). The V end was cut by 4 bases, the J end by 6 bases, with 19 bases between. Germline-derived CDR1 and CDR2 are SQVTM and ANQGSEA. The CDR3 sequence is 14 residues long. CDR3 coding DNA: TGCAGCGTTGTCCCGGGGGTCGGGCGCGGCGAGCAGTACTTC. It translates to CSVVPGVGRGEQYF.

CDR3: CASRKGQGTWPQHF. CDR3 nucleotide sequence: TGTGCCAGCAGGAAGGGACAGGGGACGTGGCCCCAGCATTTT. The chain links TRBV6-5 to TRBJ1-5; 10 nucleotides line up with TRBD1. CDR1 MNHEY and CDR2 SVGAGI come from the germline V gene. J was trimmed by 9 bases and V by 6 bases; bases with no gene match: 8. The CDR3 is 14 amino acids.

The J gene is TRBJ2-7, the V gene TRBV5-1; 9 bases are shared with TRBD1. The V gene end was trimmed by 3 bases and the J gene end by 7 bases; junction bases not matched to a gene: 8. Per germline, CDR1 SGHRS and CDR2 YFSETQ. There are 14 residues in the CDR3. The CDR3 DNA reads as TGCGCCAGCAGCTGGGGACAGGGCCGGGGGGAGCAGTACTTC. It encodes CASSWGQGRGEQYF.

This chain links TRBV9 with TRBJ1-1, with 7 bases identical to TRBD1. Germline V gene sequence: CDR1 SGDLS, CDR2 YYNGEE. Trimming at V came to 3 bases and at J to 8 bases, leaving 7 bases not matched to a gene. The CDR3 sequence is 13 residues long. CDR3 DNA sequence: TGTGCCAGCAGCGCGAACCGGGACAGCGAAGCTTTCTTT. It encodes CASSANRDSEAFF.

This chain uses TRBV19 with TRBJ1-4; D is ambiguous. The V and J ends lost 4 bases and 5 bases respectively, with 14 bases between them. This CDR3 has 15 residues. Germline lookup yields CDR1 LNHDA and CDR2 SQIVND (reference sequence). CDR3 nucleotides: TGTGCCAGTAGTAAGGATACCCCGGACAATGAAAAACTGTTTTTT. It translates to CASSKDTPDNEKLFF.

The rearrangement uses TRBV2 and TRBJ2-2; D not resolved. The CDR3 has 14 amino acids. Between the trimmed V and J ends, which lost 2 bases and 6 bases, there was a span of 10 bases. CDR1 and CDR2 from the germline V gene are SNHLY and FYNNEI. The CDR3 reads CASSELTASGELFF. In DNA form, the CDR3 reads TGTGCCAGCAGTGAACTAACAGCGTCCGGGGAGCTGTTTTTT.

This clonotype was seen a single time. The chain joins TRBV9 to TRBJ2-1, with D uncertain. Germline CDR1 SGDLS, CDR2 YYNGEE. The CDR3 consists of 15 residues. V gave up 0 bases and J gave up 3 bases, with 10 bases separating them. DNA for the CDR3: TGTGCCAGCAGCGTAGGACCAACCCTCTACAATGAGCAGTTCTTC. This encodes CASSVGPTLYNEQFF. Full variable domain (rest looked up from reference TRBV9 and TRBJ2-1): DSGVTQTPKHLITATGQRVTLRCSPRSGDLSVYWYQQSLDQGLQFLIQYYNGEERAKGNILERFSAQQFPDLHSELNLSSLELGDSALYFCASSVGPTLYNEQFFGPGTRLTVL.

This chain uses TRBV4-1 with TRBJ1-2; 7 nucleotides line up with TRBD1. Losses at the gene ends were 4 bases for V and 4 bases for J; bases not matched to a gene: 6. CDR3 length: 14 residues. The germline V gene has CDR1 MGHRA and CDR2 YSYEKL. DNA for the CDR3: TGCGCCAGCAGCCGCCCCGGGACAGCCTATGGCTACACCTTC. Residues: CASSRPGTAYGYTF.

The rearrangement joins TRBV7-2 to TRBJ1-2; TRBD1 matches 8 bases. This CDR3 region has 15 residues. Per germline, CDR1 SGHTA and CDR2 FQGNSA. The trim removed 0 bases at V and 4 bases at J, leaving 4 bases unmatched. This chain's CDR3 is CASSLAPGGSYGYTF. For the CDR3, the DNA is TGTGCCAGCAGCTTAGCGCCAGGGGGCAGCTATGGCTACACCTTC. The whole variable domain, filled in from reference TRBV7-2 and TRBJ1-2, reads GAGVSQSPSNKVTEKGKDVELRCDPISGHTALYWYRQSLGQGLEFLIYFQGNSAPDKSGLPSDRFSAERTGGSVSTLTIQRTQQEDSAVYLCASSLAPGGSYGYTFGSGTRLTVV.

The V gene is TRBV20-1, the J gene TRBJ2-3; TRBD2 matches at 9 bases. CDR3 size: 16 residues. The ends lost 4 bases at V and 2 bases at J; junction bases unmatched: 10. Germline V gene sequence: CDR1 DFQATT, CDR2 SNEGSKA (reference sequence). CDR3 nucleotide sequence: TGCAGTGCTACCCGCCGGACTAGCGCTTACACAGATACGCAGTATTTT. As protein: CSATRRTSAYTDTQYF.

The chain joins TRBV19 to TRBJ2-2; 9 positions agree with TRBD2. This CDR3 has 16 amino acids. The V gene end was trimmed by 7 bases and the J gene end by 2 bases; junction bases not matched to a gene: 8. The germline CDR1 and CDR2 sequences are LNHDA and SQIVND (reference sequence). The CDR3 spells CASITRAGGNTGELFF. CDR3 in DNA: TGTGCCAGTATCACGCGAGCGGGGGGTAACACCGGGGAGCTGTTTTTT.

The V call is TRBV6-5, the J call TRBJ1-2, with a possible D match to TRBD1 (6 bases). Looked up from germline, CDR1 is MNHEY and CDR2 is SVGAGI. The CDR3 is 14 amino acids. The V end was cut by 2 bases, the J end by 5 bases, with 12 bases between. The CDR3 spells CASSYGGPQYGYTF. In nucleotides, the CDR3 is TGTGCCAGCAGTTACGGGGGGCCCCAATATGGCTACACCTTC.

The CDR3 is CASTLDRGVPQHF. CDR3 bases: TGTGCCAGCACTCTGGACAGGGGGGTTCCCCAGCATTTT. The chain joins TRBV28 to TRBJ1-5, with 10 bases matching TRBD1. V gave up 7 bases and J gave up 10 bases; unmatched junction bases: 7. The CDR3 is 13 residues long. Germline assignment: CDR1 MDHEN and CDR2 SYDVKM.

The rearrangement uses TRBV24-1 and TRBJ2-2, with D unclear. The CDR3 length is 17 residues. Deletions cut 1 base from V and 4 bases from J, with 15 bases between. The V gene's germline CDR1 is KGHDR and CDR2 SFDVKD. CDR3: CATSDFGGKPSTGELFF. CDR3 nucleotides: TGTGCCACCAGTGATTTTGGCGGAAAGCCTAGCACCGGGGAGCTGTTTTTT.

The CDR3, as DNA: TGTGCCAGCAGCCACTGCACAAGGCCATGGGGCAATCAGCCCCAGCATTTT. Translating gives CASSHCTRPWGNQPQHF. The chain links TRBV14 to TRBJ1-5; D gene ambiguous. Germline-derived CDR1 and CDR2 are SGHDN and FVKESK. This CDR3 has 17 residues. Deletions cut 3 bases from V and 2 bases from J, with 17 bases between. The full variable domain, completed using reference TRBV14 and TRBJ1-5, is EAGVTQFPSHSVIEKGQTVTLRCDPISGHDNLYWYRRVMGKEIKFLLHFVKESKQDESGMPNNRFLAERTGGTYSTLKVQPAELEDSGVYFCASSHCTRPWGNQPQHFGDGTRLSIL.